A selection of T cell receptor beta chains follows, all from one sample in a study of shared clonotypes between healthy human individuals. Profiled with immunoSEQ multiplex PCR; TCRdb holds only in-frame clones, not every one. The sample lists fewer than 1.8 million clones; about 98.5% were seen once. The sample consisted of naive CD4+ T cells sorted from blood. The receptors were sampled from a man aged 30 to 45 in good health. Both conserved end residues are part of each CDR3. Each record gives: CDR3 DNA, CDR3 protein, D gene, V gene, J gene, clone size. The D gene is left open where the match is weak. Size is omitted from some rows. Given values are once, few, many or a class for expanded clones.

CDR3 DNA: TGTGCCAGCAGCCCCCGACGGGAGACCGGGGAGCTGTTTTTT
CDR3 protein: CASSPRRETGELFF
D gene: .
V gene: TRBV6-6
J gene: TRBJ2-2
clone size: .

CDR3 DNA: TGTGCCAGCAGCCGAGCTCCACAGGGGGTCGGAGAGACCCAGTACTTC
CDR3 protein: CASSRAPQGVGETQYF
D gene: TRBD1
V gene: TRBV14
J gene: TRBJ2-5
clone size: .

CDR3 DNA: TGTGCCAGCAGCCCAGGCGGTCAGCCCCAGCATTTT
CDR3 protein: CASSPGGQPQHF
D gene: .
V gene: TRBV7-2
J gene: TRBJ1-5
clone size: .

CDR3 DNA: TGCAGCGGCTATCAGGGGAACGAGCAGTACTTC
CDR3 protein: CSGYQGNEQYF
D gene: .
V gene: TRBV29-1
J gene: TRBJ2-7
clone size: .

CDR3 DNA: TGTGCCAGCAGTTATGGGGGAATGAACACTGAAGCTTTCTTT
CDR3 protein: CASSYGGMNTEAFF
D gene: .
V gene: TRBV6-6
J gene: TRBJ1-1
clone size: .

CDR3 DNA: TGTGCCAGCAGCTCCAGGGGGCTCGCAACTAATGAAAAACTGTTTTTT
CDR3 protein: CASSSRGLATNEKLFF
D gene: TRBD1
V gene: TRBV7-9
J gene: TRBJ1-4
clone size: .

CDR3 DNA: TGTGCCAGCAGTTTAGGGTATCTAGCGCAGAGCAATGAGCAGTTCTTC
CDR3 protein: CASSLGYLAQSNEQFF
D gene: .
V gene: TRBV28
J gene: TRBJ2-1
clone size: .

CDR3 DNA: TGTGCCAGTAGTATCGCCGGGGGCGATCTTTATGAGCAGTTCTTC
CDR3 protein: CASSIAGGDLYEQFF
D gene: .
V gene: TRBV19
J gene: TRBJ2-1
clone size: .

CDR3 DNA: TGTGCCAGCAGTTACTCGGAGGTACAAGAGACCCAGTACTTC
CDR3 protein: CASSYSEVQETQYF
D gene: .
V gene: TRBV6-5
J gene: TRBJ2-5
clone size: .

CDR3 DNA: TGTGCCAGCTCACCAGGGGGCGAGGAGACCCAGTACTTC
CDR3 protein: CASSPGGEETQYF
D gene: .
V gene: TRBV18
J gene: TRBJ2-5
clone size: .

CDR3 DNA: TGTGCCAGCAGCCCACCCCCGACAGTTCACGAGCAGTTCTTC
CDR3 protein: CASSPPPTVHEQFF
D gene: .
V gene: TRBV28
J gene: TRBJ2-1
clone size: .

CDR3 DNA: TGTGCCAGCAGCTTAGAAGCGGGAGTGGGTGAGACCCAGTACTTC
CDR3 protein: CASSLEAGVGETQYF
D gene: TRBD2
V gene: TRBV11-3
J gene: TRBJ2-5
clone size: .

CDR3 DNA: TGTGCCTGGAGTCCTATACAGGGGGTAGTAGGGCGGAACACTGAAGCTTTCTTT
CDR3 protein: CAWSPIQGVVGRNTEAFF
D gene: TRBD1
V gene: TRBV30
J gene: TRBJ1-1
clone size: .

CDR3 DNA: TGTGCCAGCAGGGCCGGGAGTTCCAATACGCAGTATTTT
CDR3 protein: CASRAGSSNTQYF
D gene: .
V gene: TRBV6-5
J gene: TRBJ2-3
clone size: .

CDR3 DNA: TGTGCCAGTAGAAGGGACATAGGGAATTACAATGAGCAGTTCTTC
CDR3 protein: CASRRDIGNYNEQFF
D gene: .
V gene: TRBV19
J gene: TRBJ2-1
clone size: .

CDR3 DNA: TGTGCCAGCAGCCAGGCCGGGACACCAGTCTACGAGCAGTACTTC
CDR3 protein: CASSQAGTPVYEQYF
D gene: .
V gene: TRBV14
J gene: TRBJ2-7
clone size: .

CDR3 DNA: TGTGCCAGCAGCTTAGTAGGGACAGCGAACACTGAAGCTTTCTTT
CDR3 protein: CASSLVGTANTEAFF
D gene: TRBD1
V gene: TRBV7-2
J gene: TRBJ1-1
clone size: .

CDR3 DNA: TGCGCCAGCAGTCATCAACCGGGACAGGGGGGTCCATATACGCAGTATTTT
CDR3 protein: CASSHQPGQGGPYTQYF
D gene: TRBD1
V gene: TRBV4-1
J gene: TRBJ2-3
clone size: .

CDR3 DNA: TGTGCCAGCAGCCAAAGGACTAGCGGGAGGGCCTCCAATGAGCAGTTCTTC
CDR3 protein: CASSQRTSGRASNEQFF
D gene: TRBD2
V gene: TRBV4-2
J gene: TRBJ2-1
clone size: .

CDR3 DNA: TGTGCCACCAGCAGCTACCCAGGGGCATCATTTGCTGAAGCTTTCTTT
CDR3 protein: CATSSYPGASFAEAFF
D gene: .
V gene: TRBV15
J gene: TRBJ1-1
clone size: .

CDR3 DNA: TGTGCCAGCAAAGTTCCCGGGGAGCTGTTTTTT
CDR3 protein: CASKVPGELFF
D gene: .
V gene: TRBV9
J gene: TRBJ2-2
clone size: .

CDR3 DNA: TGTGCCAGCAGTTTCTCCGGTCCCGGGGAGCTGTTTTTT
CDR3 protein: CASSFSGPGELFF
D gene: .
V gene: TRBV28
J gene: TRBJ2-2
clone size: .

CDR3 DNA: TGTGCCAGTAGGGGACAGGGTGGTTACGAGCAGTACTTC
CDR3 protein: CASRGQGGYEQYF
D gene: TRBD1
V gene: TRBV19
J gene: TRBJ2-7
clone size: .

CDR3 DNA: TGTGCCAGCAGCATCCTAGACAGGAGTGAGCAGTTCTTC
CDR3 protein: CASSILDRSEQFF
D gene: .
V gene: TRBV7-8
J gene: TRBJ2-1
clone size: .

CDR3 DNA: TGCGCCAGCAGCTTGTTTCCACCTAGCACAGATACGCAGTATTTT
CDR3 protein: CASSLFPPSTDTQYF
D gene: .
V gene: TRBV5-1
J gene: TRBJ2-3
clone size: .

CDR3 DNA: TGTGCCAGCTCACCATTACCCACGGGTGGCAATGAGCAGTTCTTC
CDR3 protein: CASSPLPTGGNEQFF
D gene: .
V gene: TRBV18
J gene: TRBJ2-1
clone size: once

CDR3 DNA: TGTGCCAGCAGCTTAGCGGCCGTATCGGAGCTGTTTTTT
CDR3 protein: CASSLAAVSELFF
D gene: .
V gene: TRBV11-3
J gene: TRBJ2-2
clone size: .

CDR3 DNA: TGTGCCAGTAGTATAGGAGACAGGGATAAGGAGGAGCTGTTTTTT
CDR3 protein: CASSIGDRDKEELFF
D gene: TRBD1
V gene: TRBV19
J gene: TRBJ2-2
clone size: .

CDR3 DNA: TGTGCCAGCAGCTTACAGGGGAACAATCAGCCCCAGCATTTT
CDR3 protein: CASSLQGNNQPQHF
D gene: TRBD1
V gene: TRBV5-6
J gene: TRBJ1-5
clone size: .

CDR3 DNA: TGTGCCAGCAGCACCCTGGGAGACGGGACAGGCTACACAGATACGCAGTATTTT
CDR3 protein: CASSTLGDGTGYTDTQYF
D gene: TRBD1
V gene: TRBV25-1
J gene: TRBJ2-3
clone size: .

CDR3 DNA: TGCAGCGTTGAAGGTAGCGTGGAACCAGATACGCAGTATTTT
CDR3 protein: CSVEGSVEPDTQYF
D gene: .
V gene: TRBV29-1
J gene: TRBJ2-3
clone size: .

CDR3 DNA: TGTGCCAGCAGCTTAGCGATCAGGGGGCGCACCGGGGAGCTGTTTTTT
CDR3 protein: CASSLAIRGRTGELFF
D gene: TRBD1
V gene: TRBV7-2
J gene: TRBJ2-2
clone size: .

CDR3 DNA: TGTGCCAGCAGCTTAGCGCAGGGTGTCGGGGAGCTGTTTTTT
CDR3 protein: CASSLAQGVGELFF
D gene: .
V gene: TRBV7-9
J gene: TRBJ2-2
clone size: .

CDR3 DNA: TGTGCCAGCAGCAAGCCCGGTACTGCTAGCGGTCCTAGCACAGATACGCAGTATTTT
CDR3 protein: CASSKPGTASGPSTDTQYF
D gene: TRBD2
V gene: TRBV5-4
J gene: TRBJ2-3
clone size: .

CDR3 DNA: TGTGCCAGCAGCAACAGCGACAGGGGCACTGAAGCTTTCTTT
CDR3 protein: CASSNSDRGTEAFF
D gene: .
V gene: TRBV21-1
J gene: TRBJ1-1
clone size: .

CDR3 DNA: TGTGCCAGCGGAATTTCCGGAGGCAATGAGCAGTTCTTC
CDR3 protein: CASGISGGNEQFF
D gene: .
V gene: TRBV6-6
J gene: TRBJ2-1
clone size: .

CDR3 DNA: TGTGCCAGCAGCAATACGCCAAACGAGCAGTACTTC
CDR3 protein: CASSNTPNEQYF
D gene: .
V gene: TRBV7-3
J gene: TRBJ2-7
clone size: .

CDR3 DNA: TGTGCCAGCAGCACACAGGGTTCTGGGGCCAACGTCCTGACTTTC
CDR3 protein: CASSTQGSGANVLTF
D gene: .
V gene: TRBV2
J gene: TRBJ2-6
clone size: .

CDR3 DNA: TGTGCTCTAAAGGGGTCAAGCGGGAGGGCCTCTAGGTTCTTC
CDR3 protein: CALKGSSGRASRFF
D gene: TRBD2
V gene: TRBV6-5
J gene: TRBJ2-1
clone size: .

CDR3 DNA: TGTGCCAGCAGCGTAGGTGGGAGTACCCTCAATGAGCAGTTCTTC
CDR3 protein: CASSVGGSTLNEQFF
D gene: .
V gene: TRBV9
J gene: TRBJ2-1
clone size: .

CDR3 DNA: TGTGCCAGCAGCTCGCTGACTGGGATTAGCACAGATACGCAGTATTTT
CDR3 protein: CASSSLTGISTDTQYF
D gene: .
V gene: TRBV7-9
J gene: TRBJ2-3
clone size: .